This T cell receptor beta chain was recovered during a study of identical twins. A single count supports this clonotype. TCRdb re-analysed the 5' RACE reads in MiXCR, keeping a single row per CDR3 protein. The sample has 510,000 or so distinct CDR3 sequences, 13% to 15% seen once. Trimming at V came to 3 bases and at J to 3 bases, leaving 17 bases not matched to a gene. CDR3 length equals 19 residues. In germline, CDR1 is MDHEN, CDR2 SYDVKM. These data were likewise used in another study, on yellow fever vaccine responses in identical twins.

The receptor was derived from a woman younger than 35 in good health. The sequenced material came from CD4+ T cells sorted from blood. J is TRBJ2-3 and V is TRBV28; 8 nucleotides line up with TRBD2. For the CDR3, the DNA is TGTGCCAGCAGTTTTAGCGCGGGAGGTGGGGGCCAGGGAACAGATACGCAGTATTTT. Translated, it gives CASSFSAGGGGQGTDTQYF. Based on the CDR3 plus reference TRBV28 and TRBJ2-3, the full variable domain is DVKVTQSSRYLVKRTGEKVFLECVQDMDHENMFWYRQDPGLGLRLIYFSYDVKMKEKGDIPEGYSVSREKKERFSLILESASTNQTSMYLCASSFSAGGGGQGTDTQYFGPGTRLTVL.